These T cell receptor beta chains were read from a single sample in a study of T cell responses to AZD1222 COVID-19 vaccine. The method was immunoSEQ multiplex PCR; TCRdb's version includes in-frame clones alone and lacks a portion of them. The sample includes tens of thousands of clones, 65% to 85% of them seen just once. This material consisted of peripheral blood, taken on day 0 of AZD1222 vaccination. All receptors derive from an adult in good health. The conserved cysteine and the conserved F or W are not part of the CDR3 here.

CDR3aa: ASSLRSRNTGELF
v_gene: TRBV27
j_gene: TRBJ2-2

CDR3aa: ASSQTGRGDTEAF
v_gene: TRBV11-2
j_gene: TRBJ1-1

CDR3aa: ASTTTGEGGYT
v_gene: TRBV5-1
j_gene: TRBJ1-2

CDR3aa: SASRGNGYT
v_gene: TRBV20-1
j_gene: TRBJ1-2

CDR3aa: ASRGGRYEQY
v_gene: TRBV19
j_gene: TRBJ2-7

CDR3aa: AIRGGSDEQY
v_gene: TRBV10-3
j_gene: TRBJ2-7

CDR3aa: ARDRDPNTGELF
v_gene: TRBV6-4
j_gene: TRBJ2-2

CDR3aa: ASSPGTSVYNEQF
v_gene: TRBV7-8
j_gene: TRBJ2-1

CDR3aa: ASSPGGPLGYT
v_gene: TRBV5-1
j_gene: TRBJ1-2

CDR3aa: ATSDLRDSSREQF
v_gene: TRBV24-1
j_gene: TRBJ2-1